This is a list of T cell receptor beta chains from one sample in a study of T-cell memory formation after mild COVID-19. MiXCR, run by TCRdb on the 5' RACE reads, gives a single entry per CDR3 protein. Of under 250,000 distinct CDR3 sequences listed, more than 25% are singletons. The source material was PBMCs or a T cell subset sorted from them (not recorded which). These receptors were taken from an adult woman who had mild COVID-19 (a few samples of this study predate the infection). Cell type and time point are not known. Both conserved end residues are part of each CDR3. D genes are given only for firm matches. Size tells how often a clone was seen (once, few, many) or the class of an expanded clone, and some rows leave it out.

size,D,V,J,CDR3,DNA
-,TRBD2,TRBV6-6,TRBJ2-3,CASGLAFLTDTQYF,TGTGCCAGCGGACTAGCGTTTCTTACAGATACGCAGTATTTT
few,-,TRBV10-2,TRBJ1-6,CASSELRASNSPLHF,TGCGCCAGCAGTGAGTTAAGGGCCTCTAATTCACCCCTCCACTTT
few,TRBD1,TRBV4-2,TRBJ2-7,CASSLTGTGSYEQYF,TGTGCCAGCAGCCTCACAGGGACAGGGAGCTACGAGCAGTACTTC
few,-,TRBV30,TRBJ2-6,CAWSLGPSGANVLTF,TGTGCCTGGAGTTTGGGACCGTCTGGGGCCAACGTCCTGACTTTC
-,TRBD1,TRBV6-2/TRBV6-3,TRBJ2-5,CASSPQGAKKGETQYF,TGTGCCAGCAGTCCCCAGGGGGCCAAAAAGGGGGAGACCCAGTACTTC
-,TRBD1,TRBV5-4,TRBJ1-1,CASSDKQGAATEAFF,TGTGCCAGCAGCGATAAACAGGGGGCTGCCACTGAAGCTTTCTTT
-,TRBD2,TRBV5-1,TRBJ2-1,CASSAAGRVGNNEQFF,TGCGCCAGCAGCGCAGCAGGGAGGGTAGGGAACAATGAGCAGTTCTTC
-,-,TRBV5-1,TRBJ2-2,CASSTPSGELFF,TGCGCCAGCAGTACGCCGAGCGGGGAGCTGTTTTTT
few,-,TRBV7-2,TRBJ1-5,CASSLGVISQPQHF,TGTGCCAGCAGCTTAGGGGTGATCTCACAGCCCCAGCATTTT
-,TRBD1,TRBV14,TRBJ2-7,CASSQSGPHRGLYYEQYF,TGTGCCAGCAGCCAATCCGGTCCTCACAGGGGCCTATACTACGAGCAGTACTTC
-,-,TRBV5-4,TRBJ1-4,CASSLDSEKLFF,TGTGCCAGCAGCTTGGACAGCGAAAAACTGTTTTTT
-,-,TRBV20-1,TRBJ1-2,CSASAKGWINYGYTF,TGCAGTGCTAGTGCAAAAGGCTGGATTAACTATGGCTACACCTTC
few,-,TRBV7-3,TRBJ2-7,CASSLEGSPIYEQYF,TGTGCCAGCAGCTTAGAGGGGTCTCCGATCTACGAGCAGTACTTC
-,-,TRBV7-9,TRBJ1-1,CASSLEGWGTEAFF,TGTGCCAGCAGCTTGGAAGGGTGGGGGACTGAAGCTTTCTTT
-,-,TRBV6-2/TRBV6-3,TRBJ2-2,CASSYSWRGYQGAGELFF,TGTGCCAGCAGTTACTCATGGCGGGGGTACCAGGGGGCCGGGGAGCTGTTTTTT
-,TRBD2,TRBV7-6,TRBJ2-2,CASSPLRLAGGPNTGELFF,TGTGCCAGCAGCCCACTCAGGCTAGCGGGAGGCCCGAACACCGGGGAGCTGTTTTTT
-,-,TRBV11-3,TRBJ1-1,CASSLAGRVGTEAFF,TGTGCCAGCAGCTTAGCGGGCAGGGTGGGAACTGAAGCTTTCTTT
-,TRBD1,TRBV5-8,TRBJ1-2,CASREEGRGSYGYTF,TGTGCCAGCAGGGAAGAGGGCAGGGGGAGCTATGGCTACACCTTC
-,TRBD1,TRBV29-1,TRBJ1-2,CSVEQGAKGYTF,TGCAGCGTTGAGCAGGGGGCGAAGGGCTACACCTTC
-,TRBD1,TRBV9,TRBJ1-5,CASSRTGVENQPQHF,TGTGCCAGCAGCCGAACAGGGGTCGAAAATCAGCCCCAGCATTTT
few,TRBD2,TRBV6-6,TRBJ2-2,CASIHGGGNTGELFF,TGTGCCAGCATCCACGGCGGGGGGAACACCGGGGAGCTGTTTTTT
-,-,TRBV6-2/TRBV6-3,TRBJ2-7,CASSRTTSGYEQYF,TGTGCCAGCAGTCGGACCACGTCGGGCTACGAGCAGTACTTC
-,TRBD2,TRBV5-1,TRBJ2-1,CASSSTPSGGARGQFF,TGCGCCAGCAGCTCGACTCCTAGCGGGGGGGCTAGAGGGCAGTTCTTC
-,TRBD2,TRBV6-2/TRBV6-3,TRBJ2-3,CASSSQAGVTDTQYF,TGTGCCAGCAGTTCACAAGCGGGGGTGACAGATACGCAGTATTTT
-,-,TRBV7-8,TRBJ1-1,CASSIGTANTEAFF,TGTGCCAGCAGCATCGGGACCGCGAACACTGAAGCTTTCTTT
-,TRBD1,TRBV7-9,TRBJ2-5,CASSLGTGRRGSETQYF,TGTGCCAGCAGCTTAGGAACGGGGCGCAGGGGGTCGGAGACCCAGTACTTC
-,-,TRBV5-1,TRBJ1-2,CASSLVHMDLRGFGYTF,TGCGCCAGCAGCTTGGTCCACATGGACCTCCGCGGGTTTGGCTACACCTTC
-,-,TRBV3-1,TRBJ1-4,CASSPSGGFNEKLFF,TGTGCCAGCAGCCCGTCTGGAGGGTTTAATGAAAAACTGTTTTTT
-,TRBD2,TRBV24-1,TRBJ2-6,CATSWGGSGANVLTF,TGTGCCACCAGTTGGGGGGGCTCTGGGGCCAACGTCCTGACTTTC
-,-,TRBV5-4,TRBJ2-1,CASSLQLGEYNEQFF,TGTGCCAGCAGCTTACAACTTGGGGAGTACAATGAGCAGTTCTTC
few,-,TRBV7-3,TRBJ2-1,CASSSTPGRSGLGQFF,TGTGCCAGCAGCTCCACCCCCGGCCGTTCAGGGTTGGGGCAGTTCTTC
-,TRBD1,TRBV6-1,TRBJ1-1,CASSEALGQGANTEAFF,TGTGCCAGCAGTGAAGCGCTGGGACAGGGGGCCAACACTGAAGCTTTCTTT
-,-,TRBV28,TRBJ2-1,CASGSRGQISYNEQFF,TGTGCCAGCGGCTCGCGGGGGCAAATCTCCTACAATGAGCAGTTCTTC
-,-,TRBV2,TRBJ2-5,CASSDQGPKETQYF,TGTGCCAGCAGTGACCAGGGACCCAAAGAGACCCAGTACTTC
many,TRBD1,TRBV7-9,TRBJ1-2,CASSLPGQPYYTF,TGTGCCAGCAGCTTACCGGGACAGCCTTACTACACCTTC
-,-,TRBV12-3/TRBV12-4,TRBJ1-4,CASRPPGGEKLFF,TGTGCCAGCCGACCCCCTGGAGGTGAAAAACTGTTTTTT
-,-,TRBV30,TRBJ2-3,CAWTAPSTDTQYF,TGTGCCTGGACCGCCCCTAGCACAGATACGCAGTATTTT
-,TRBD2,TRBV19,TRBJ2-2,CASSPGLAGGTGELFF,TGTGCCAGTAGTCCTGGACTAGCGGGAGGCACCGGGGAGCTGTTTTTT
few,TRBD1,TRBV25-1,TRBJ2-1,CASSTGTGGEIGEQFF,TGTGCCAGCAGTACGGGTACAGGGGGCGAAATTGGCGAGCAGTTCTTC